This TCR beta chain was retrieved from a study of T cell responses to AZD1222 COVID-19 vaccine. The table came from immunoSEQ multiplex PCR; TCRdb's copy has only in-frame clones and leaves some out. The repertoire holds tens of thousands of clones, with roughly 90% as singletons. Looked up from germline, CDR1 is LGHDT and CDR2 is YNNKEL (reference sequence). Losses at the gene ends were 7 bases for V and 0 bases for J; bases not matched to a gene: 5. CDR3 length: 14 amino acids. This sequence joins TRBV3-1 (or the pseudogene TRBV3-2) and TRBJ1-1; TRBD1 matches 7 bases. This clonotype originated in an adult who received the AZD1222 COVID-19 vaccine. The input for sequencing was peripheral blood, taken 28 days after the second AZD1222 dose. In nucleotides, the CDR3 is TGTGCCAGCACCCCGGGACAGATGAACACTGAAGCTTTCTTT. Protein product: CASTPGQMNTEAFF.